Presented here are 17 T cell receptor beta chains from one specimen sequenced in a study of T cells in localized non-small cell lung cancer. TCRdb's copy holds only in-frame clones and misses some; the assay was immunoSEQ multiplex PCR. The top ten clones hold 4.2% of a sample with 30,000 or so clones, roughly 86% of them seen once. The material was peripheral blood mononuclear cells, obtained before any cancer treatment. The receptor source for this set is a woman aged 40 to 75 with stage III lung adenocarcinoma.

This chain uses TRBV7-3 with TRBJ1-6; D is unclear. V was pared by 4 bases and J by 7 bases, with 11 bases between. Germline values: CDR1 SGHTA, CDR2 FQGTGA. This CDR3 has 14 amino acids. The CDR3 reads CASSSGIGNSPLHF. DNA for the CDR3: TGTGCCAGCAGCTCCGGGATAGGAAATTCACCCCTCCACTTT.

The chain uses TRBV5-1 and TRBJ1-2; TRBD1 might be the D (6 bases). Trimming took off 4 bases at V and 6 bases at J, with 16 bases between the two ends. The CDR3 spans 14 residues. The germline gives CDR1 SGHRS, CDR2 YFSETQ. This chain's CDR3 is CASSPGGGQDGYTF. The CDR3, as DNA: TGCGCCAGCAGCCCGGGAGGGGGGCAGGATGGCTACACCTTC.

This chain joins TRBV10-3 and TRBJ1-2, with TRBD1 identical over 10 bases. Germline V CDR1 and CDR2: ENHRY, SYGVKD. The CDR3 is 12 residues long. The trim removed 2 bases at V and 10 bases at J, leaving 1 base unmatched. This CDR3 reads CAISEGTGDYTF. The DNA for the CDR3 is TGTGCCATCAGTGAGGGGACAGGGGACTACACCTTC.

The chain has TRBV5-4 and TRBJ2-2, with D perhaps TRBD1 or TRBD2 (5 bases each). With 0 bases removed from V and 6 bases from J, the gap between germline ends came to 6 bases. The length of the CDR3 is 13 residues. Germline CDR1 reads SGHNT; CDR2 reads YYREEE (reference sequence). CDR3 residues: CASSLGGSGELFF. The CDR3 DNA is TGTGCCAGCAGCTTGGGGGGGTCCGGGGAGCTGTTTTTT.

The chain couples TRBV19 to TRBJ2-7; D gene uncertain. Trimming cost V 3 bases and J 1 base, with 7 bases left between them. Germline V CDR1 and CDR2: LNHDA, SQIVND (reference sequence). The CDR3 covers 13 residues. In DNA, the CDR3 is TGTGCCAGTAGTATTCCTCCTTCCTACGAGCAGTACTTC. This gives the protein CASSIPPSYEQYF.

The rearrangement uses TRBV21-1 and TRBJ1-4; TRBD1 is the table's D call, not checked against the DNA. TRBV21-1 is a pseudogene locus. The CDR3 has 14 amino acids. CDR3 bases: TGTGCCAGCAGCGGGGGACAGTCTAATGAAAAACTGTTTTTT. Protein product: CASSGGQSNEKLFF.

This chain connects TRBV9 to TRBJ1-3; 7 bases line up with TRBD1. This CDR3 region has 15 residues. Germline V CDR1 and CDR2: SGDLS, YYNGEE. After removal of 3 bases from V and 0 bases from J, the junction contained 3 bases not matched to a gene. CDR3 loop: CASSGGQSSGNTIYF. DNA of the CDR3: TGTGCCAGCAGCGGGGGACAGAGCTCTGGAAACACCATATATTTT.

The rearrangement joins TRBV19 to TRBJ1-1; D call uncertain. V was pared by 1 base and J by 0 bases, with 6 bases between. Germline-derived CDR1 and CDR2 are LNHDA and SQIVND (reference sequence). The CDR3 length is 14 residues. The CDR3 reads CASSIGQLNTEAFF. DNA for the CDR3: TGTGCCAGTAGTATAGGCCAGTTGAACACTGAAGCTTTCTTT.

This chain joins TRBV7-9 and TRBJ2-7, with D perhaps matching TRBD1 (5 bases). V lost 5 bases and J lost 5, with 10 bases in between. Germline V gives CDR1 SEHNR, CDR2 FQNEAQ (reference sequence). The CDR3 runs 12 residues. This CDR3 is CASSPGIHEQYF. The CDR3, as DNA: TGTGCCAGCAGCCCAGGGATCCACGAGCAGTACTTC.

The J gene is TRBJ2-5, the V gene TRBV7-9; maybe TRBD1 (6 bases). Germline V CDR1 and CDR2: SEHNR, FQNEAQ (reference sequence). V was clipped by 2 bases and J by 4 bases, with 8 bases between them. The CDR3 totals 13 residues. The CDR3 sequence: CASSLLGAETQYF. The CDR3 region has the DNA TGTGCCAGCAGCTTATTGGGGGCAGAGACCCAGTACTTC.

The chain has TRBV7-3 and TRBJ2-2; D gene uncertain. Trimming pared 5 bases from V and 8 bases from J, leaving 6 bases between. This CDR3 has 11 amino acids. CDR1 and CDR2 from the germline V gene are SGHTA and FQGTGA. The CDR3 DNA is TGTGCCAGCAGCCAGGAAGGGGAGCTGTTTTTT. Its translation: CASSQEGELFF.

The chain is built from TRBV18 and TRBJ2-3; 8 nucleotides line up with TRBD2. The CDR3 loop spans 15 amino acids. Germline CDR1 and CDR2: KGHSH and LQKENI. The V gene end was trimmed by 5 bases and the J gene end by 6 bases; junction bases not matched to a gene: 10. The CDR3 protein is CASSELAERGDTQYF. CDR3 bases: TGTGCCAGCTCAGAACTAGCGGAGAGGGGCGATACGCAGTATTTT.

The V call is TRBV30, the J call TRBJ2-1; 9 nucleotides line up with TRBD1. The CDR3 extends over 14 amino acids. J was trimmed by 7 bases and V by 4 bases; bases with no gene match: 8. CDR1 is GTSNPN and CDR2 is SVGIG in the germline V gene (reference sequence). DNA of the CDR3: TGTGCCTGGAATCCGGGACAGGGAGAAAATGAGCAGTTCTTC. Translating it yields CAWNPGQGENEQFF.

This clone has just one count. V gene TRBV11-2 combines with J gene TRBJ2-3, with D maybe TRBD2 (5 bases). Per germline, CDR1 SGHAT and CDR2 FQNNGV. The CDR3 is made up of 14 amino acids. The V and J ends lost 3 bases and 0 bases respectively, with 7 bases between them. Written as DNA, the CDR3 is TGTGCCAGCAGCTTCGGGGAAAGCACAGATACGCAGTATTTT. Protein sequence: CASSFGESTDTQYF.

The chain combines TRBV5-1 with TRBJ2-7, with 7 nucleotides matching TRBD1. This CDR3 region has 15 residues. CDR1 is SGHRS, CDR2 YFSETQ, per germline. V dropped 0 bases and J dropped 1; count of bases not matched to a gene: 4. The CDR3 DNA reads TGCGCCAGCAGCTTGGCCGTACAGGGGTCCTACGAGCAGTACTTC. Its translation: CASSLAVQGSYEQYF.

The rearrangement links TRBV6-1 to TRBJ2-3; 9 nucleotides line up with TRBD1. The J segment lost 5 bases and the V segment lost 3 bases, leaving 9 bases of the junction unmatched. The CDR3 runs 16 residues. The germline CDR1 and CDR2 sequences are MNHNS and SASEGT. CDR3 residues: CASSDNLGQGRDTQYF. The DNA for the CDR3 is TGTGCCAGCAGTGATAACCTGGGACAGGGAAGAGATACGCAGTATTTT.

This clone was detected only a few times. The same CDR3 is also encoded by other DNA sequences in this sample. This sequence joins TRBV9 and TRBJ2-3; tentatively, D is TRBD1 (5 bases). The CDR3 length is 14 residues. From germline, CDR1 is SGDLS and CDR2 YYNGEE. V lost 2 bases and J lost 0, with 7 bases in between. DNA of the CDR3: TGTGCCAGCAGCGTCCGACAGAGCACAGATACGCAGTATTTT. The encoded protein is CASSVRQSTDTQYF.